The TCR beta chain under discussion was sequenced for a study of cytomegalovirus exposure and HLA in healthy donors. These donors counted as nominally healthy when sampled, but unrecorded immune exposures were likely. The primer mix had 60 Vbeta and 13 Jbeta primers. Measured with immunoSEQ multiplex PCR; TCRdb has only the in-frame clones, and not every one. The sample includes 150,000 to 200,000 clones, about 83% of them seen just once. The CDR3 contains 12 residues. V lost 2 bases, J lost 9 bases, and 3 bases stayed unmatched. Germline V CDR1 and CDR2: KGHSH, LQKENI. The V call is TRBV18, the J call TRBJ1-2; 7 positions agree with TRBD1. Source material: PBMCs. This receptor was obtained from a female donor in good health and CMV-seronegative. The CDR3 loop is CASSPKGQSYTF. The CDR3 nucleotides are TGTGCCAGCTCACCAAAGGGACAGAGCTACACCTTC.